This TCR beta chain was observed in a study of blood T cells in healthy people across ages. A second roughly 6 to 11 cycle PCR used barcoded and J-beta primers. Each cDNA was tagged by a template-switch adaptor containing 12 random nucleotides. Using its own MiXCR run on the 5' RACE reads, TCRdb lists one record per CDR3 protein. The repertoire has about 1,600,000 distinct CDR3 sequences, roughly 45% of them found once; the top ten carry 7.9%. The table lists this clonotype with a few counts. It was 8 to 10 milliliters of peripheral blood that were drawn from each donor. The authors isolated at least 6.5 million PBMCs per sample. V was shortened by 3 bases and J by 3 bases, with 16 bases between the two germline ends. The CDR3 has 16 residues. The V gene's germline CDR1 is MNHNS and CDR2 SASEGT.

This clonotype was obtained from a woman between 18 and 30 years old in good health. The material sequenced was blood. This chain connects TRBV6-1 to TRBJ2-3; D may be TRBD2 (7 bases). CDR3 coding DNA: TGTGCCAGCAGTGAGTGGGAGGGGGTAAAAACAGATACGCAGTATTTT. Encoded protein: CASSEWEGVKTDTQYF.